This T cell receptor beta chain came from a study of T cell repertoires in cytomegalovirus infection. A single record per CDR3 protein comes from TCRdb applying MiXCR to the reads. Among about 900,000 distinct CDR3 sequences listed, about a third were seen once. Concerning this clonotype: Its antigen is still unknown.

CDR3 length: 15 residues. From germline, CDR1 is MNHEY and CDR2 SMNVEV (reference sequence). V was trimmed by 7 bases and J by 8 bases, leaving 23 bases between them. This TCR derives from a human donor in good health (CMV status not recorded). Some clones in this sample may be carry-over from other donors' samples. The sequencing used cultured CD8+ T cells from PBMCs, collected from culture after CMV antigen stimulation. V usage is TRBV27 and J usage is TRBJ1-1; D is unclear. CDR3 in amino acids: CASNPLEGALGEAFF. In DNA, the CDR3 is TGTGCCAGCAATCCCCTAGAGGGTGCCCTAGGAGAAGCTTTCTTT.